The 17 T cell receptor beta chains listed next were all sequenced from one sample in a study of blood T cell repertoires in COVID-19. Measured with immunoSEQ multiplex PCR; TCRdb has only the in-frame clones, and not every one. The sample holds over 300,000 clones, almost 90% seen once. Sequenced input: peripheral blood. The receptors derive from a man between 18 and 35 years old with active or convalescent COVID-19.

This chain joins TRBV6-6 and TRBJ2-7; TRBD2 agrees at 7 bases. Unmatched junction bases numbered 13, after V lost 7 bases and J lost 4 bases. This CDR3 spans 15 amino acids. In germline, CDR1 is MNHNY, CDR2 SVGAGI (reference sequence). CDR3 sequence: CASTSPWRERYEQYF. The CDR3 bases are TGTGCCAGCACCTCCCCCTGGCGGGAGAGGTACGAGCAGTACTTC.

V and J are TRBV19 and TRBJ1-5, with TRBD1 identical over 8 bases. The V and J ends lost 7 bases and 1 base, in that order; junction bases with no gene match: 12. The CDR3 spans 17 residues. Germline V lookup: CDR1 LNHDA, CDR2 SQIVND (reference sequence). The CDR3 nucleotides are TGTGCCAGTAACCCTTTGGACAGGGCCCGGAGCAATCAGCCCCAGCATTTT. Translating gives CASNPLDRARSNQPQHF.

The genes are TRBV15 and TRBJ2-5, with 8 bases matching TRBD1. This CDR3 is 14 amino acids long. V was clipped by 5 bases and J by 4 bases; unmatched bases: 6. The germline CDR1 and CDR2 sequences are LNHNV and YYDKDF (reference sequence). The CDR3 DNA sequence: TGTGCCACCAGCTCACGCACAGGGGGAGAGACCCAGTACTTC. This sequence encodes CATSSRTGGETQYF.

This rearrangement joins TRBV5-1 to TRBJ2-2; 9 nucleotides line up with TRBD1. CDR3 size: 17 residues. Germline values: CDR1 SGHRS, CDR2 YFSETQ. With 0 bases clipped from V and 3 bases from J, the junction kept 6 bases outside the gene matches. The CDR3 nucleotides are TGCGCCAGCAGCTTGGGTTTCCGGACAGGGGACACCGGGGAGCTGTTTTTT. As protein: CASSLGFRTGDTGELFF.

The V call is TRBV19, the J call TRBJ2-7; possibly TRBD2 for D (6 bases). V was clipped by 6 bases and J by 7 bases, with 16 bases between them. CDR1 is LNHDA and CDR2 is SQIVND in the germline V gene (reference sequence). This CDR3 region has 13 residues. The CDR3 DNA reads TGTGCCAGTAGCCCGGGACTCCGAGCTGAGCAGTACTTC. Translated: CASSPGLRAEQYF.

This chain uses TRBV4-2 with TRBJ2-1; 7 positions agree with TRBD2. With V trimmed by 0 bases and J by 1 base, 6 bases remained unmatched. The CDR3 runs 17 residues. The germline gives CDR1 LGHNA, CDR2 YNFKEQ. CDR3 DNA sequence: TGTGCCAGCAGCCAAGATCCTAGCGGACATTCCTACAATGAGCAGTTCTTC. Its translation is CASSQDPSGHSYNEQFF.

The chain's CDR3 is CASSTGWVGPEAFF. CDR3 in DNA: TGTGCCAGTAGCACAGGGTGGGTCGGACCTGAAGCTTTCTTT. V is TRBV19 and J is TRBJ1-1, with D possibly being TRBD1 (6 bases). V was cut by 6 bases and J by 6 bases, with 17 bases left in between. The germline CDR1 and CDR2 sequences are LNHDA and SQIVND (reference sequence). CDR3 length equals 14 residues.

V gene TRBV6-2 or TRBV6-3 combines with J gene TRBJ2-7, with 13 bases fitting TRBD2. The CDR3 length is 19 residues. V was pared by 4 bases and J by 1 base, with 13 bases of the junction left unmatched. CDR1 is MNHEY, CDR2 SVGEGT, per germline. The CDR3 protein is CASSSGLAGSTRASYEQYF. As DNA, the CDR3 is TGTGCCAGCAGTTCGGGACTAGCGGGATCCACCCGGGCGTCCTACGAGCAGTACTTC.

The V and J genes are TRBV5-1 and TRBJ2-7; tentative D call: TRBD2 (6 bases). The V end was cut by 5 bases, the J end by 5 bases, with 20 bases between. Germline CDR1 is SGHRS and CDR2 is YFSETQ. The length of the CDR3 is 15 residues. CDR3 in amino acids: CASRSIGDFPDEQYF. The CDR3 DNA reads TGCGCCAGCAGGTCGATAGGGGACTTCCCCGACGAGCAGTACTTC.

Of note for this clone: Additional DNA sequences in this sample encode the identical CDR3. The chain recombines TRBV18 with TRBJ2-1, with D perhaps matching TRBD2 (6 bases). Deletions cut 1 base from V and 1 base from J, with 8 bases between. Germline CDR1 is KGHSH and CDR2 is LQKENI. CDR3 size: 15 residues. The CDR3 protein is CASSPLAGSYNEQFF. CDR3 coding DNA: TGTGCCAGCTCACCACTGGCGGGGTCCTACAATGAGCAGTTCTTC.

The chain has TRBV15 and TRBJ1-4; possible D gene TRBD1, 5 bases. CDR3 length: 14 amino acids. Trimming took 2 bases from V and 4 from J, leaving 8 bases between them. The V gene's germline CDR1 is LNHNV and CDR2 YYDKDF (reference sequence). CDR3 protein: CATSRWGGNEKLFF. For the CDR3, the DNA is TGTGCCACCAGCAGATGGGGGGGTAATGAAAAACTGTTTTTT.

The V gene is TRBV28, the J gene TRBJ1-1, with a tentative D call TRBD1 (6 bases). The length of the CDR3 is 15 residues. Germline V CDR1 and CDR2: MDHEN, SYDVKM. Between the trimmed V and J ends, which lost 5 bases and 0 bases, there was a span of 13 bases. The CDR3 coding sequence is TGTGCCAGCAGTCCGCAGGGGTCAATGAACACTGAAGCTTTCTTT. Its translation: CASSPQGSMNTEAFF.

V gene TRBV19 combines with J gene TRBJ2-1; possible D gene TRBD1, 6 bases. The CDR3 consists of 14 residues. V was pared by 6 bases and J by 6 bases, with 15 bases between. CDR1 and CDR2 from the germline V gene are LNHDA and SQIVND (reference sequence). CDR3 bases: TGTGCCAGTAGACCTCGGGGACACCCCAATGAGCAGTTCTTC. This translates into CASRPRGHPNEQFF.

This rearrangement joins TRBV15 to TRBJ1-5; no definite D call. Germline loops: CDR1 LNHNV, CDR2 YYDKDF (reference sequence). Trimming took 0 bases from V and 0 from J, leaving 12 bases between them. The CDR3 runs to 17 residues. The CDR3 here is CATSRDWTTDSNQPQHF. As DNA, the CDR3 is TGTGCCACCAGCAGAGATTGGACTACGGATAGCAATCAGCCCCAGCATTTT.

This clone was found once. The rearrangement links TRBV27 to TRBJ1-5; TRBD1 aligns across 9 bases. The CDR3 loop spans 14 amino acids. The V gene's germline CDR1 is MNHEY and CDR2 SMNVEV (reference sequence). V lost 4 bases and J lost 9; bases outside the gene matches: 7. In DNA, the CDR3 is TGTGCCAGCAGTTCGGGACAGGGAATAGGGCCCCAGCATTTT. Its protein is CASSSGQGIGPQHF.

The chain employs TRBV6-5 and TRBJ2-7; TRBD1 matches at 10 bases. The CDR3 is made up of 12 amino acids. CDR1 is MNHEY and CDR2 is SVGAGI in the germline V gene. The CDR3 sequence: CATGTGVYEQYF. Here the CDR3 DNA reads TGTGCAACCGGGACAGGGGTGTACGAGCAGTACTTC.

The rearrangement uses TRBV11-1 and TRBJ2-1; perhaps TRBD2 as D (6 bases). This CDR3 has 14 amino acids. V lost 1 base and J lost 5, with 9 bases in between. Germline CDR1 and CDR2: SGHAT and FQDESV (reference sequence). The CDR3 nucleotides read TGTGCCAGCAGCTTAGTGACTAGTAACAATGAGCAGTTCTTC. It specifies CASSLVTSNNEQFF.